This T cell receptor (beta chain) was identified during a study of blood T cell repertoires in COVID-19. Study context: The origin of the acute and convalescent COVID-19 samples was the United States, Italy and Spain.

Per the original methods: The assay estimated nucleated cells by amplifying reference gene primers. The method was immunoSEQ multiplex PCR; TCRdb's version includes in-frame clones alone and lacks a portion of them. From that table come the V and J calls and clone size; the DNA was used to work out D and trimming. The profile shows roughly 250,000 clones, about 90% of them singletons. Germline V lookup: CDR1 SGHKS, CDR2 YYEKEE (reference sequence). The CDR3 is 14 amino acids. Trimming removed 0 bases at V and 4 bases at J, with 10 bases between. In terms of age and location, participants ranged from about 18 to 90 years and lived in about two dozen US areas. Each recovered donor of Cohort 3 presented with two negative PCRs, clearance, or symptom resolution.

The chain combines TRBV5-5 with TRBJ1-1; unclear D gene. This TCR derives from a woman under 30 who had recovered from COVID-19. Sequenced input: PBMCs or T cells enriched from blood (not recorded which). The CDR3 sequence: CASSLVPRGTEAFF. CDR3 in DNA: TGTGCCAGCAGCTTGGTTCCCCGGGGCACTGAAGCTTTCTTT.